This TCR beta chain was found in a study of cytomegalovirus exposure and HLA in healthy donors. This CDR3 has 15 residues. The ends lost 9 bases at V and 4 bases at J; junction bases unmatched: 12. Per germline, CDR1 MDHEN and CDR2 SYDVKM. 60 Vbeta and 13 Jbeta primers were used in PCR. TCRdb keeps only in-frame clones here, not all; method: immunoSEQ multiplex PCR. The sample has more than 90,000 clones, approximately 89% seen once; the top ten hold approximately 3.6%. General study results and limits: With later analysis, a missense DCLRE1C variant became linked to TCR beta V- and J-gene trimming. Highly shared sequence variants in one cluster were likely a sequencing artifact. Versus the approximately 720-donor mean, an Asian-associated ancestry cluster reportedly showed fewer N-insertions in a later analysis.

About this clone: What it recognizes is unknown.

The chain uses TRBV28 and TRBJ1-2, with TRBD1 matching 9 bases. This TCR derives from a young man in good health and CMV-seronegative. The sample taken for sequencing was PBMCs. The CDR3 region is CASHRDRAIGYGYTF. Here the CDR3 DNA reads TGTGCCAGTCACCGGGACAGGGCAATTGGCTATGGCTACACCTTC.